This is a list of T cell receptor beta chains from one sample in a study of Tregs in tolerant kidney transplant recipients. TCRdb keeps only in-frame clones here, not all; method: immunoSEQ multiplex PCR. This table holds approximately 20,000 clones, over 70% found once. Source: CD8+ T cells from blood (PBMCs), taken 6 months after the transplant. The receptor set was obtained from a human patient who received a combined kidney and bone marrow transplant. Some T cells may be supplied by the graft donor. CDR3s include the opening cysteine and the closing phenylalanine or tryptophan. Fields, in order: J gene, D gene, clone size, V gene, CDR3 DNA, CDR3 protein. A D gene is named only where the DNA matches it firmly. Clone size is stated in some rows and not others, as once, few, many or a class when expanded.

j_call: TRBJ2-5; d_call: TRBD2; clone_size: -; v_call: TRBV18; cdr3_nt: TGTGCCAGCTCACCGCTAGTCAACGCAGCGGGAGGCCCAGAGACCCAGTACTTC; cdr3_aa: CASSPLVNAAGGPETQYF
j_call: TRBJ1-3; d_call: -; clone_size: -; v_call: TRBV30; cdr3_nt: TGTGCCTGGAGTAACCAGGGACTGATGTCTGGAAACACCATATATTTT; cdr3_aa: CAWSNQGLMSGNTIYF
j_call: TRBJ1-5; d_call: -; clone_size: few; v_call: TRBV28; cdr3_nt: TGTGCCAGCAGTTTCCTGATTGTAGGGGGTTCGAGCAATCAGCCCCAGCATTTT; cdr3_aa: CASSFLIVGGSSNQPQHF
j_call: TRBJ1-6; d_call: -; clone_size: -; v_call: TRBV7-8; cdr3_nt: TGTGCCAGCAGCTCCCTGCCAAGGGGTGATCGCTCCCCCCTCCACTTT; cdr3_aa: CASSSLPRGDRSPLHF
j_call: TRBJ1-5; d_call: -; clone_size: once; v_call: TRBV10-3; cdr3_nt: TGTGCCATCAGTGAAGAGGGTGGCAATCAGCCCCAGCATTTT; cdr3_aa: CAISEEGGNQPQHF
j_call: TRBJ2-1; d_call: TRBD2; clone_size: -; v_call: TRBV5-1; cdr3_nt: TGCGCCAGCAGTCTCGGGGGGGGAGGGCATGAGCAGTTCTTC; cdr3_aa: CASSLGGGGHEQFF
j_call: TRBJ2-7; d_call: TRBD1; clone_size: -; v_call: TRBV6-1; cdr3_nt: TGTGCCAGCGCATGGGACAGTTCCTACGAGCAGTACTTC; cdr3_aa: CASAWDSSYEQYF
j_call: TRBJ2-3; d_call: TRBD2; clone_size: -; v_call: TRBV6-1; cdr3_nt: TGTGCCAGCAGTGATTTAGCGGGGGGCACAGATACGCAGTATTTT; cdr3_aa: CASSDLAGGTDTQYF
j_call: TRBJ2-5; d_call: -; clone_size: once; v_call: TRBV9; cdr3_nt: TGTGCCAGCAGCCCCTCCGGGACTCCCCCGGAGACCCAGTACTTC; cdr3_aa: CASSPSGTPPETQYF
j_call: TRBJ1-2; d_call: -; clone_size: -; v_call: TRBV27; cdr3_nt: TGTGCCAGCAGTTTCACCAACATAGGGGGCTATGGCTACACCTTC; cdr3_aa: CASSFTNIGGYGYTF
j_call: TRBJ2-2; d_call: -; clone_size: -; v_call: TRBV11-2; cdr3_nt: TGTGCCAGCAGCTTAGTCGCCGGCACCGGGGAGCTGTTTTTT; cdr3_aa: CASSLVAGTGELFF
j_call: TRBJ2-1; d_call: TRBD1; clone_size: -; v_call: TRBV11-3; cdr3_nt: TGTGCCAGCAGCCACGGGACAGGGGAAATCAATGAGCAGTTCTTC; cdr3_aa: CASSHGTGEINEQFF
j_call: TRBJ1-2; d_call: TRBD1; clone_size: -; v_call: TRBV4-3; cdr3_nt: TGCGCCAGCAGCCCTCGTTTGGGACAGGGGTTAAATGGCTACACCTTC; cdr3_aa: CASSPRLGQGLNGYTF
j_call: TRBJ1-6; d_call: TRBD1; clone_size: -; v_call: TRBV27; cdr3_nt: TGTGCCAGCAGGGGGACAGGGGGCGCGGGACCCCTCCACTTT; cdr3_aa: CASRGTGGAGPLHF
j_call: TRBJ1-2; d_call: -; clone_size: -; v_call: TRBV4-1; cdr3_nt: TGCGCCAGCAGCCCGGGACATAACTATGGCTACACCTTC; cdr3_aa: CASSPGHNYGYTF
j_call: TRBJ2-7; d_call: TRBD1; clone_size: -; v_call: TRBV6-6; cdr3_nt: TGTGCCAGCAAAGGGGACAGGAAAACCTACGAGCAGTACTTC; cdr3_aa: CASKGDRKTYEQYF
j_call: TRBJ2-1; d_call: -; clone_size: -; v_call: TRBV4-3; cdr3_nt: TGCGCCAGCAGCCAAGATCCGCCCGGTATCGAGTACAATGAGCAGTTCTTC; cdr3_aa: CASSQDPPGIEYNEQFF
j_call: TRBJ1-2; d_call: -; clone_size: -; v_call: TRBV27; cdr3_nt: TGTGCCAGCAGTTTATTTAGTGGTTATGGCTACACCTTC; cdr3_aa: CASSLFSGYGYTF
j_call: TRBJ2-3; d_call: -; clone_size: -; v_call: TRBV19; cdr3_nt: TGTGCCAGTAGTACCCCGGCAGGCCTCAGCACAGATACGCAGTATTTT; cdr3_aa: CASSTPAGLSTDTQYF
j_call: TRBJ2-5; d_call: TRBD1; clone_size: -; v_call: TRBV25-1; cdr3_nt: TGTGCCAGCATCACGCCCCCGGGACAGGGGGAGACCCAGTACTTC; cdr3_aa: CASITPPGQGETQYF
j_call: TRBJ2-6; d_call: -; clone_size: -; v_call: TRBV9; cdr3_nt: TGTGCCAGCAGCTACAGGGCTGGGGCCAACGTCCTGACTTTC; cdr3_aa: CASSYRAGANVLTF
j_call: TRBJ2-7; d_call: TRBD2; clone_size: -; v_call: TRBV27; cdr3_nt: TGTGCCAGCAGTCCCTTAGCGGGAGGGATTTTCTACGAGCAGTACTTC; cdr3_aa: CASSPLAGGIFYEQYF
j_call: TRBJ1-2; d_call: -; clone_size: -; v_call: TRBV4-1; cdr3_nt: TGCGCCAGCAGCCCAGGGCGTAGCTATGGCTACACCTTC; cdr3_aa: CASSPGRSYGYTF
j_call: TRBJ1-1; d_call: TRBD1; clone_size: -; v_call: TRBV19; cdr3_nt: TGTGCCAGTAGTTATGACAGGGGCACTGAAGCTTTCTTT; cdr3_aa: CASSYDRGTEAFF
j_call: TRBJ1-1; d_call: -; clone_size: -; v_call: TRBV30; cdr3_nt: TGTGCCTGGAGAATCACGGTCTACACTGAAGCTTTCTTT; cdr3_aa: CAWRITVYTEAFF
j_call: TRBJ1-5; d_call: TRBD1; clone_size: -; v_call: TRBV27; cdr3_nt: TGTGCCAGCAGCCCAGGGACAGGGGGGCAGCCCCAGCATTTT; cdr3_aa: CASSPGTGGQPQHF
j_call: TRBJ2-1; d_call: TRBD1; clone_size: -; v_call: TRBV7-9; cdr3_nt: TGTGCCAGCAGAGATCGATCAGGGGGCATAGAGCAGTTCTTC; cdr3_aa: CASRDRSGGIEQFF
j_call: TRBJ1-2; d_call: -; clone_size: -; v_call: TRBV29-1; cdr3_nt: TGCAGCGTTGAGGCAGCGTCCCAATTCTCCCCCTATGGCTACACCTTC; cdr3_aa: CSVEAASQFSPYGYTF
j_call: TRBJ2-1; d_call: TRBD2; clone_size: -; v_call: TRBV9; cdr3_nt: TGTGCCAGCAGCGCAACCGTGACTAGCGGCCATGACAATGAGCAGTTCTTC; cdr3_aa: CASSATVTSGHDNEQFF
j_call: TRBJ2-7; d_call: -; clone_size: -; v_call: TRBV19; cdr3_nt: TGTGCCACCACCGAGGGTTACGAGCAGTACTTC; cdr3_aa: CATTEGYEQYF
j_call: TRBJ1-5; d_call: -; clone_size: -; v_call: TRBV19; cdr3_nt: TGTGCCAGTAGTATAGCAGGTCAGCCCCAGCATTTT; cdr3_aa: CASSIAGQPQHF
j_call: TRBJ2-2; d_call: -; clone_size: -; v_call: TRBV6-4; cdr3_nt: TGTGCCAGCAGTGACGGAGACACCGGGGAGCTGTTTTTT; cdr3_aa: CASSDGDTGELFF
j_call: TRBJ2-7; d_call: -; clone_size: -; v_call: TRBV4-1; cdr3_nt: TGCGCCAGCAGCCAAGTACAGGGAATCTACGAGCAGTACTTC; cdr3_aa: CASSQVQGIYEQYF
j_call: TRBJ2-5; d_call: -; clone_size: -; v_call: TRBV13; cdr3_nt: TGTGCCAGCAGCTTAACGGGCGGAGGTGAGACCCAGTACTTC; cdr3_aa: CASSLTGGGETQYF
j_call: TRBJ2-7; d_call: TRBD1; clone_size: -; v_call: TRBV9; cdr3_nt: TGTGCCAGCAGCCCGCAAACAGGGACAGGGGACGAGCAGTACTTC; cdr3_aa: CASSPQTGTGDEQYF
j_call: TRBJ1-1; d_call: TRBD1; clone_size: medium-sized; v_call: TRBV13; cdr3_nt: TGTGCCAGCAGCCCGGGACAGTCTTACACTGAAGCTTTCTTT; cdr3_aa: CASSPGQSYTEAFF
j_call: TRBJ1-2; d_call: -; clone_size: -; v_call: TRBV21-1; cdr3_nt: TGTGCCAGCAGCAAAAGCGTGGGGGCGTTGAGAATGGATGGCTACACCTTC; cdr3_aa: CASSKSVGALRMDGYTF